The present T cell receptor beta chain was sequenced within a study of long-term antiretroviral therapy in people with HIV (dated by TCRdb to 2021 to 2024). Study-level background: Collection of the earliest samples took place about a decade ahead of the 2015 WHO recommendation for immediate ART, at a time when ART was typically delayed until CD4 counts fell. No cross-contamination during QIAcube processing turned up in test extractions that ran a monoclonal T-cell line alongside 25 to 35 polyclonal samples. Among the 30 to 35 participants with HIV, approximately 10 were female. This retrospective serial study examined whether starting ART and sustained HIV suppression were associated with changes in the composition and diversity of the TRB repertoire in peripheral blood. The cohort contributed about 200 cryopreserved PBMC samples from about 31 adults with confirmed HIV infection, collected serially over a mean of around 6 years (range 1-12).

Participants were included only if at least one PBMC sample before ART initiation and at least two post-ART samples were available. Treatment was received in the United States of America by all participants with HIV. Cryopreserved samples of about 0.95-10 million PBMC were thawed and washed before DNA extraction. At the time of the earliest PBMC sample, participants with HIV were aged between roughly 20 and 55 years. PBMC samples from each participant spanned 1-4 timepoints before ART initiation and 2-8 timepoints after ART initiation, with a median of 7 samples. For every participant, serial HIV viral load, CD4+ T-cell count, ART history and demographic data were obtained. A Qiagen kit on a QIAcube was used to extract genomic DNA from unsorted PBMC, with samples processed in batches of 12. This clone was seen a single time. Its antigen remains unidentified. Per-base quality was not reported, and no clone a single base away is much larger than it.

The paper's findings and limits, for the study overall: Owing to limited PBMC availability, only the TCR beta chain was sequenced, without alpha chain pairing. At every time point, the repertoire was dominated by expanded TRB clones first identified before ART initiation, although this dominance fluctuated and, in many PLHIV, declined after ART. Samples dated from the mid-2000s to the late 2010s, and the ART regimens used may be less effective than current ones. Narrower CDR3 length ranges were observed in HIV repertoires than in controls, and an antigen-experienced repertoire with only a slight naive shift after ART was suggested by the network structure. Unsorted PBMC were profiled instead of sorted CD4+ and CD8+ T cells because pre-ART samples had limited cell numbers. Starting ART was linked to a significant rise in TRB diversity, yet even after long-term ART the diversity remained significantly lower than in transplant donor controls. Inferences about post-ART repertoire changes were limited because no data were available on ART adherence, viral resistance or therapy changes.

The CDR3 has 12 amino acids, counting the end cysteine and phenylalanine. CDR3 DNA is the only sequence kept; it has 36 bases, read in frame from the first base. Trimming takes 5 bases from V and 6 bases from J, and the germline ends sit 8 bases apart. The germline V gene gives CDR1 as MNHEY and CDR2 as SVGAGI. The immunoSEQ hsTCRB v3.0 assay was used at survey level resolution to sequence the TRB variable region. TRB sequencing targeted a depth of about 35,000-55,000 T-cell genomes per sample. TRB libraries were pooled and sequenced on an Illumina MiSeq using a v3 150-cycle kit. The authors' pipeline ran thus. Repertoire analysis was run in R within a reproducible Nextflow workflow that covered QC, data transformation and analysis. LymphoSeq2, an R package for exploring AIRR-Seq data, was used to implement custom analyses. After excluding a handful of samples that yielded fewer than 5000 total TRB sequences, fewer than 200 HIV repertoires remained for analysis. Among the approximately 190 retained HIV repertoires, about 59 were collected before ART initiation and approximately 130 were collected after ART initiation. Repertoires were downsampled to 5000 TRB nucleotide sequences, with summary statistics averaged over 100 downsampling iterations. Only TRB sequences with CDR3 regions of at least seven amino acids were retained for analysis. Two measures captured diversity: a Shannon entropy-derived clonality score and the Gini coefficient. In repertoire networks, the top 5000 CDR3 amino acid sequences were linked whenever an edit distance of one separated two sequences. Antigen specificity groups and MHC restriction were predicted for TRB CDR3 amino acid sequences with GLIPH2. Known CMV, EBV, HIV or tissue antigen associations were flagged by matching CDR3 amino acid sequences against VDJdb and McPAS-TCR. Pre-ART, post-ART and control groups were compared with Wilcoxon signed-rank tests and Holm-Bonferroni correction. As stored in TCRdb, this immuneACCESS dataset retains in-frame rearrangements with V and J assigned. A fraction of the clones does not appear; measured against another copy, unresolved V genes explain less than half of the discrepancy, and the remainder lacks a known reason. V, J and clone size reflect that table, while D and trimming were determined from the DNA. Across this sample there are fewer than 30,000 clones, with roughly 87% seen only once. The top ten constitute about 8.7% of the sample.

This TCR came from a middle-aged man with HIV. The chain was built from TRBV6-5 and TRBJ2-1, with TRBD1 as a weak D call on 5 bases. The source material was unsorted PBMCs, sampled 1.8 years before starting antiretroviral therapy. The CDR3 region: CASSHQGNEQFF. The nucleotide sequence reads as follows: TGTGCCAGCAGTCATCAGGGCAATGAGCAGTTCTTC.